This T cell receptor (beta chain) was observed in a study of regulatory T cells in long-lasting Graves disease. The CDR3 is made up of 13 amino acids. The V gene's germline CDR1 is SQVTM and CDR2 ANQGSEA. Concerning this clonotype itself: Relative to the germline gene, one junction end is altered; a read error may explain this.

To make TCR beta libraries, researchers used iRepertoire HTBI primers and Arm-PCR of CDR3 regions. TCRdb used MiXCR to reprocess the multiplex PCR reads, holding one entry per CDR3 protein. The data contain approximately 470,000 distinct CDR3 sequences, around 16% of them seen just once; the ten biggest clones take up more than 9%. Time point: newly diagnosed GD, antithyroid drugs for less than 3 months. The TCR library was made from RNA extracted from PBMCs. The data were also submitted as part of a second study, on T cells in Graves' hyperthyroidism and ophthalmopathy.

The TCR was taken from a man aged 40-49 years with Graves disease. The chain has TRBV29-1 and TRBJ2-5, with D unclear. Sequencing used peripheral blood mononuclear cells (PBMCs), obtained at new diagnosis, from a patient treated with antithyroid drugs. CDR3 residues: CSVFPRYQETQCF. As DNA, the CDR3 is TGCAGCGTTTTTCCAAGGTACCAAGAGACCCAGTGCTTC. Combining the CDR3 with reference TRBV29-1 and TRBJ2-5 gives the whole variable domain SAVISQKPSRDICQRGTSLTIQCQVDSQVTMMFWYRQQPGQSLTLIATANQGSEATYESGFVIDKFPISRPNLTFSTLTVSNMSPEDSSIYLCSVFPRYQETQCFGPGTRLLVL.